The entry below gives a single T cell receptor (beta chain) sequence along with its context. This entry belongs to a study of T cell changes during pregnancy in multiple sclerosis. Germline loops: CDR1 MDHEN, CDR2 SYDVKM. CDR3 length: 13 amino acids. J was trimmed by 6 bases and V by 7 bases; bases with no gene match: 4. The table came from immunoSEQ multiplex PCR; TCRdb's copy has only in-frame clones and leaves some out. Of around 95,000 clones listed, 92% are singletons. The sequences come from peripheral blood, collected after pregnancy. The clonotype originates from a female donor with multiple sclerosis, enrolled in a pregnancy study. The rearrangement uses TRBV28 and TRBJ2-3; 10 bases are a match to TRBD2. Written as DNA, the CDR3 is TGTGCCAGCACCCTAGCGGGAGCCGATACGCAGTATTTT. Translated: CASTLAGADTQYF.